Presented here are 7 T cell receptor beta chains from one specimen sequenced in a study of CD8 T cells in Susac syndrome. The RNA, about 0.5 to 1 ug, was put through reverse transcription using random hexamers. TCRdb itself ran the immunoSEQ multiplex PCR reads through MiXCR, one entry per CDR3 protein. This sample has about 140,000 distinct CDR3 sequences, with 85% to 95% found just once. Sequences were obtained from CD4+ T cells from PBMCs. The receptors derive from a human donor with multiple sclerosis.

V and J are TRBV28 and TRBJ2-7; D might be TRBD2 (5 bases). Trimming cost V 4 bases and J 3 bases, with 16 bases left between them. Germline lookup yields CDR1 MDHEN and CDR2 SYDVKM. The CDR3 runs to 15 residues. The CDR3 is CASSSGGLEFYEQYF. The CDR3 nucleotides are TGTGCCAGCAGTTCCGGCGGGCTAGAGTTCTACGAGCAGTACTTC.

The CDR3, as DNA: TGTGCCAGTAGTAGCGGGGGGGCCGCCGGGGAGCTGTTTTTT. It translates to CASSSGGAAGELFF. V usage is TRBV19 and J usage is TRBJ2-2, with 9 bases lining up with TRBD2. The ends lost 4 bases at V and 6 bases at J; junction bases unmatched: 3. The germline V gene has CDR1 LNHDA and CDR2 SQIVND (reference sequence). The CDR3 loop spans 14 amino acids.

This chain joins TRBV13 and TRBJ2-7; TRBD2 might be the D (6 bases). The CDR3 extends over 14 amino acids. V was trimmed by 6 bases and J by 1 base, leaving 13 bases between them. The germline V gene encodes CDR1 PRHDT and CDR2 FYEKMQ (reference sequence). The CDR3 protein is CASRAGRRSYEQYF. As DNA, the CDR3 is TGTGCCAGCAGGGCGGGGCGCAGGTCCTACGAGCAGTACTTC.

This rearrangement joins TRBV30 to TRBJ1-5, with D hard to call. The CDR3 runs 13 residues. With 1 base removed from V and 1 base from J, the gap between germline ends came to 5 bases. The germline V gene has CDR1 GTSNPN and CDR2 SVGIG (reference sequence). CDR3 nucleotides: TGTGCCTGGAGTGGCGGGAGCAATCAGCCCCAGCATTTT. This encodes CAWSGGSNQPQHF.

This clonotype has only one observation. The V call is TRBV12-3 or TRBV12-4, the J call TRBJ2-3; no clear D gene. The CDR3 has 19 residues. The germline V and J ends were trimmed by 7 bases and 1 base, with 27 bases remaining between them. CDR3 coding DNA: TGTGCCAGCACCTTAAGCACTCGGCCCCGCCGGGCCCGCACAGATACGCAGTATTTT. Its protein product is CASTLSTRPRRARTDTQYF.

The V gene is TRBV7-2, the J gene TRBJ2-7; 10 bases align to TRBD2. The germline CDR1 and CDR2 sequences are SGHTA and FQGNSA. The ends lost 6 bases at V and 5 bases at J; junction bases unmatched: 10. The CDR3 contains 15 residues. CDR3 in amino acids: CASRAGTSEAHEQYF. CDR3 coding DNA: TGTGCCAGCAGAGCAGGGACTAGCGAGGCCCACGAGCAGTACTTC.

This rearrangement joins TRBV29-1 to TRBJ2-2, with TRBD2 matching over 8 bases. The CDR3 runs to 14 residues. Trimming cost V 7 bases and J 3 bases; bases outside gene matches: 7. Germline loops: CDR1 SQVTM, CDR2 ANQGSEA. Here the CDR3 reads CSARGGRDTGELFF. Written as DNA, the CDR3 is TGCAGCGCACGGGGGGGAAGGGACACCGGGGAGCTGTTTTTT.